The 9 T cell receptor beta chains below were found in one sample sequenced in a study of cytomegalovirus exposure and HLA in healthy donors (dated by TCRdb to 2017 to 2019). Library preparation was by the immunoSEQ multiplex PCR assay. A mixture of 60 forward primers for TCR Vbeta segments and 13 reverse primers for TCR Jbeta segments was used in the multiplex PCR. TCRdb re-hosts the immuneACCESS table, in-frame sequences only. Its copies lack some clones; in the studies checked, an unresolved V gene accounts for under half of them, and the cause for the rest is not known. In all, the sample holds 180,000 or so clones, and 86% of those were seen once. The ten largest clones represent less than 0.4% of the sample. Sequencing was carried out using PBMCs. The receptors were gathered from a woman aged 30 to 39 in good health and CMV-seronegative.

The chain recombines TRBV4-2 with TRBJ2-2; D perhaps matches TRBD2 (6 bases). Germline CDR1 reads LGHNA; CDR2 reads YNFKEQ. The V end lost 4 bases, the J end lost 6 bases, and 12 bases lay between the germline ends. This CDR3 is built from 14 residues. The CDR3 nucleotides are TGTGCCAGCAGCCGACCTAGCGTTCCCGGGGAGCTGTTTTTT. This sequence encodes CASSRPSVPGELFF.

The V gene is TRBV28, the J gene TRBJ2-3; 7 bases agree with TRBD1. Germline loops: CDR1 MDHEN, CDR2 SYDVKM. V lost 8 bases, J lost 2 bases, and 7 bases stayed unmatched. The CDR3 sequence is 14 residues long. Written as DNA, the CDR3 is TGTGCCAGCCAGAACAGGGGACACACAGATACGCAGTATTTT. Encoded protein: CASQNRGHTDTQYF.

V usage is TRBV28 and J usage is TRBJ2-7, with D perhaps TRBD1 (7 bases). V gave up 2 bases and J gave up 4 bases, with 15 bases separating them. Germline CDR1 and CDR2: MDHEN and SYDVKM. The CDR3 runs 15 residues. The CDR3 region is CASSLGQGGFYEQYF. The CDR3 DNA reads TGTGCCAGCAGTTTAGGGCAGGGGGGCTTTTACGAGCAGTACTTC. Combining the CDR3 with reference TRBV28 and TRBJ2-7 gives the whole variable domain DVKVTQSSRYLVKRTGEKVFLECVQDMDHENMFWYRQDPGLGLRLIYFSYDVKMKEKGDIPEGYSVSREKKERFSLILESASTNQTSMYLCASSLGQGGFYEQYFGPGTRLTVT.

V is TRBV10-3 and J is TRBJ2-7, with 12 positions matching TRBD2. V dropped 6 bases and J dropped 1; count of bases not matched to a gene: 4. Germline V gene sequence: CDR1 ENHRY, CDR2 SYGVKD. This CDR3 has 15 residues. For the CDR3, the DNA is TGTGCCATCAGCAAGACTAGCGGGGGATCCTACGAGCAGTACTTC. Protein sequence: CAISKTSGGSYEQYF.

This chain links TRBV10-2 with TRBJ1-5; D not certain. V lost 1 base to trimming and J lost 7 bases, with 11 bases between them. The CDR3 has 14 residues. The germline V gene has CDR1 WSHSY and CDR2 SAAADI. CDR3 region: CASSELRETQPQHF. CDR3 coding DNA: TGCGCCAGCAGTGAGTTGAGGGAAACCCAGCCCCAGCATTTT.

The V and J genes are TRBV27 and TRBJ2-3, with a weak D call TRBD2 (6 bases). The CDR3 is made up of 15 amino acids. The germline gives CDR1 MNHEY, CDR2 SMNVEV (reference sequence). V was shortened by 6 bases and J by 4 bases, with 17 bases between the two germline ends. The CDR3 sequence is CASSRSAGTSDTQYF. The CDR3 bases are TGTGCCAGCAGCCGCTCCGCCGGGACTTCAGATACGCAGTATTTT.

The chain is built from TRBV2 and TRBJ1-6; TRBD1 might be the D (5 bases). This CDR3 is built from 15 residues. The germline V gene has CDR1 SNHLY and CDR2 FYNNEI. V lost 3 bases, J lost 6 bases, and 12 bases lay in between. CDR3 residues: CASSDRGLSNSPLHF. In DNA form, the CDR3 reads TGTGCCAGCAGTGACCGGGGACTGAGTAATTCACCCCTCCACTTT.

This chain uses TRBV28 with TRBJ2-7, with a possible D match to TRBD1 (5 bases). The V and J ends lost 5 bases and 5 bases respectively, with 19 bases between them. This CDR3 comprises 15 residues. Germline loops: CDR1 MDHEN, CDR2 SYDVKM. The CDR3, as DNA: TGTGCCAGCAGTGAACCTAGACAGATCCACCACGAGCAGTACTTC. Its protein product is CASSEPRQIHHEQYF.

The chain recombines TRBV5-1 with TRBJ1-1; D remains ambiguous. Germline CDR1 is SGHRS and CDR2 is YFSETQ. The CDR3 is 14 residues long. V was cut by 0 bases and J by 3 bases, with 9 bases left in between. The CDR3 DNA is TGCGCCAGCAGCTTGGCCCCTCCAGACACTGAAGCTTTCTTT. Residues: CASSLAPPDTEAFF.